A single sample gave rise to the 13 T cell receptor beta chains below, sequenced in a study of T cells of healthy individuals listed by TCRdb under 2018. The receptor library was made with 5' RACE. The run used an Illumina MiSeq. Using fastp trimming at Q25 and MiXCR clonotype assembly, TCRdb reanalyzed the public sequencing data and kept in-frame beta chains. Each entry merges the rows of one CDR3 protein and shows their most common DNA and genes. The sample table shows fewer than 90,000 distinct CDR3 sequences, and more than 5% are seen once. The ten largest clones represent roughly 7.1% of the sample. The receptors derive from a female donor in good health.

This clonotype was recorded many times. The CDR3 bases are TGTGCCAGCAGTCCTCCGGGACGGCCCTACGAGCAGTACTTC. It specifies CASSPPGRPYEQYF. The chain recombines TRBV28 with TRBJ2-7; either TRBD1 or TRBD2 may fit D (5 bases each). The CDR3 contains 14 residues. V was trimmed by 5 bases and J by 2 bases, leaving 13 bases between them. CDR1 and CDR2 from the germline V gene are MDHEN and SYDVKM.

The V call is TRBV10-3, the J call TRBJ1-1, with a tentative D call TRBD1 (5 bases). Germline-derived CDR1 and CDR2 are ENHRY and SYGVKD. This CDR3 is 14 amino acids long. V lost 3 bases and J 1 base, leaving 9 bases between the germline ends. CDR3 nucleotide sequence: TGTGCCATCAGTGACGGGGGAGAGAACACTGAAGCTTTCTTT. Translated: CAISDGGENTEAFF.

This clonotype was seen ten or more times. The chain joins TRBV2 to TRBJ2-2; 11 bases match TRBD1. The V segment lost 6 bases and the J segment 4 bases; nucleotides outside the gene matches: 7. This CDR3 has 16 amino acids. CDR1 is SNHLY and CDR2 is FYNNEI in the germline V gene. The CDR3 is CASRGDRGWITGELFF. CDR3 nucleotide sequence: TGTGCCAGCAGGGGGGACAGGGGGTGGATCACCGGGGAGCTGTTTTTT.

This clonotype was seen repeatedly, ten times or more. The V gene is TRBV15, the J gene TRBJ2-1; TRBD2 matches 9 bases. Germline V gene lookup returns CDR1 LNHNV and CDR2 YYDKDF (reference sequence). CDR3 length: 16 amino acids. After removal of 8 bases from V and 0 bases from J, the junction contained 8 bases not matched to a gene. CDR3 DNA: TGTGCCACCCGTAGCGGGAGCCCTAGCTCCTACAATGAGCAGTTCTTC. Its translation is CATRSGSPSSYNEQFF.

A few counts support this clonotype. The CDR3, as DNA: TGCGCCAGCAGCTTAAGCGGGGCTTATGCTAGCACAGATACGCAGTATTTT. Translating it yields CASSLSGAYASTDTQYF. The chain joins TRBV5-1 to TRBJ2-3; 7 bases match TRBD2. Per the germline V gene, CDR1 is SGHRS and CDR2 is YFSETQ. Trimming removed 2 bases from V and 0 bases from J; junction bases left unmatched: 9. The CDR3 covers 17 residues.

This clonotype was recorded at least ten times. The chain joins TRBV5-5 to TRBJ2-5; no reliable D call. V was shortened by 2 bases and J by 5 bases, with 10 bases between the two germline ends. The CDR3 has 13 residues. CDR1 and CDR2 (germline): SGHKS, YYEKEE (reference sequence). CDR3 region: CASSFVSPETQYF. The DNA for the CDR3 is TGTGCCAGCAGCTTTGTCTCCCCGGAGACCCAGTACTTC.

This clonotype was recorded at least ten times. The chain employs TRBV29-1 and TRBJ1-1; the D gene is possibly TRBD1 (6 bases). V lost 6 bases and J 1 base, leaving 15 bases between the germline ends. The germline V gene encodes CDR1 SQVTM and CDR2 ANQGSEA. CDR3 size: 14 residues. Here the CDR3 reads CSVGQPSQNTEAFF. The CDR3 DNA is TGCAGCGTCGGACAGCCTTCCCAGAACACTGAAGCTTTCTTT.

At least ten counts were recorded for this clonotype. This chain joins TRBV7-9 and TRBJ1-1; 8 positions match TRBD1. The CDR3 is 14 residues long. Losses at the gene ends were 8 bases for V and 1 base for J; bases not matched to a gene: 6. Germline V gives CDR1 SEHNR, CDR2 FQNEAQ (reference sequence). The CDR3 sequence is CASHRGRWNTEAFF. In nucleotides, the CDR3 is TGTGCCAGCCACAGGGGGAGATGGAACACTGAAGCTTTCTTT.

The chain couples TRBV29-1 to TRBJ2-5, with 15 bases aligning to TRBD2. CDR3 size: 15 residues. V shed 5 bases and J 4 bases; nucleotides not matched to a gene: 5. From germline, CDR1 is SQVTM and CDR2 ANQGSEA. For the CDR3, the DNA is TGCAGCGTTTGGACTAGCGGGAGGGTAGGAGAGACCCAGTACTTC. Its protein product is CSVWTSGRVGETQYF.

This clonotype has at least ten counts. The V gene is TRBV20-1, the J gene TRBJ2-7, with 8 bases matching TRBD1. The length of the CDR3 is 16 residues. With V trimmed by 0 bases and J by 2 bases, 9 bases remained unmatched. Germline values: CDR1 DFQATT, CDR2 SNEGSKA (reference sequence). CDR3: CSARDEWRTGTYEQYF. The CDR3 DNA is TGCAGTGCTAGAGACGAGTGGAGGACAGGGACCTACGAGCAGTACTTC.

This clonotype has just a few counts. The rearrangement joins TRBV27 to TRBJ2-2; possible D gene TRBD1, 5 bases. The V gene's germline CDR1 is MNHEY and CDR2 SMNVEV (reference sequence). This CDR3 has 13 residues. Trimming removed 6 bases at V and 6 bases at J, with 11 bases between. The CDR3 spells CASSVQAAGELFF. DNA of the CDR3: TGTGCCAGCAGCGTACAGGCGGCCGGGGAGCTGTTTTTT.

This clonotype appeared many times. DNA of the CDR3: TGCGCCAGCAGTGATCCGGGCCTCCGTGAAGCTTTCTTT. Translated, it gives CASSDPGLREAFF. The chain carries TRBV10-2 and TRBJ1-1; the D is unclear. V lost 3 bases and J 7 bases, leaving 12 bases between the germline ends. The CDR3 is 13 amino acids. Germline assignment: CDR1 WSHSY and CDR2 SAAADI.

This clonotype was detected many times. V usage is TRBV6-5 and J usage is TRBJ2-3, with 7 bases that match TRBD2. CDR3 length: 15 amino acids. V dropped 0 bases and J dropped 5; count of bases not matched to a gene: 5. Germline CDR1 and CDR2: MNHEY and SVGAGI. The DNA for the CDR3 is TGTGCCAGCAGTTACTCGGCGGGAGTTCAAGATACGCAGTATTTT. Translation: CASSYSAGVQDTQYF.